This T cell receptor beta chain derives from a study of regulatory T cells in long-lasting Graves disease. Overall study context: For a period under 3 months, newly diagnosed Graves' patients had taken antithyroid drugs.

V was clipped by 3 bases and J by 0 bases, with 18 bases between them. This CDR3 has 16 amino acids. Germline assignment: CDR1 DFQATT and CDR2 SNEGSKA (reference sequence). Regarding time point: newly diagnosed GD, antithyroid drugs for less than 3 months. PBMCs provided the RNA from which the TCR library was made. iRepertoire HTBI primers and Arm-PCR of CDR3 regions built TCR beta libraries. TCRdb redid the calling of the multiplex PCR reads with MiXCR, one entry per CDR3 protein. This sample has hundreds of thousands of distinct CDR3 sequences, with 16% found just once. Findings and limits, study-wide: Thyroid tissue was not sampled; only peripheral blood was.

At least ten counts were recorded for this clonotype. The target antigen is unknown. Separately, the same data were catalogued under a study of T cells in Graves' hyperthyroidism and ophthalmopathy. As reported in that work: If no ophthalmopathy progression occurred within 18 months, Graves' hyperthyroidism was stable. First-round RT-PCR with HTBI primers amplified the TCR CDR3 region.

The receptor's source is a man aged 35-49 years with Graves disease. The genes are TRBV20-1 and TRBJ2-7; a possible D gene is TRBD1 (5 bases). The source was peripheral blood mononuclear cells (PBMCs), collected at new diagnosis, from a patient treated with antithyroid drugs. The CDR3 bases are TGCAGTGCTAGGGGGCGAGACACCTTCTTCTCCTACGAGCAGTACTTC. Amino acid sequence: CSARGRDTFFSYEQYF.